These 21 T cell receptor beta chains were sequenced from one sample in a study of T cells in Graves' hyperthyroidism and ophthalmopathy (dated by TCRdb to about 2019). The method was multiplex PCR. Sequenced using an Illumina HiSeq 2000. TCR beta CDR3 regions were amplified from RNA transcripts. A first-round RT-PCR of the TCR CDR3 used the HTBI primer set with the Qiagen OneStep RT-PCR kit. TCRdb reprocessing: public reads trimmed at Q25 with fastp, clones called with MiXCR, in-frame beta chains kept. Duplicate CDR3 protein sequences are folded into a single record with the most common DNA and genes. For this sample the table gives roughly 380,000 distinct CDR3 sequences, of which about 13% were detected only once. About 5% of the sample comes from the top ten. Sequenced sample: blood. The receptor source for this set is a woman younger than 30 with Graves' hyperthyroidism.

This clonotype has ten or more counts. The chain recombines TRBV7-2 with TRBJ2-1; 14 bases align to TRBD2. The trim removed 7 bases at V and 8 bases at J, leaving 22 bases unmatched. The V gene's germline CDR1 is SGHTA and CDR2 FQGNSA. This CDR3 spans 20 amino acids. CDR3 in amino acids: CASKISPGLAGVATLDEQFF. CDR3 DNA sequence: TGTGCCAGCAAGATATCACCGGGACTAGCGGGGGTGGCCACGCTGGATGAGCAGTTCTTC.

This clonotype was found many times. V is TRBV28 and J is TRBJ1-4, with 7 bases that match TRBD1. CDR3 length: 17 amino acids. The junction had 18 bases not matched to a gene; V was cut back by 6 bases and J by 8 bases. Germline CDR1 reads MDHEN; CDR2 reads SYDVKM. CDR3 DNA sequence: TGTGCCAGCAGCTTCCCCGCGGCGACAGGGCTTGGGGAAAAACTGTTTTTT. Its translation is CASSFPAATGLGEKLFF.

This clonotype was found many times. V is TRBV7-2 and J is TRBJ1-3; D ambiguous. The CDR3 runs to 12 residues. Germline loops: CDR1 SGHTA, CDR2 FQGNSA. V lost 6 bases and J 4 bases, leaving 7 bases between the germline ends. The CDR3 nucleotides read TGTGCCAGCAGTTTCCCCGGAAACACCATATATTTT. Its translation is CASSFPGNTIYF.

The sample holds many counts of this clonotype. The chain has TRBV20-1 and TRBJ2-3; tentatively, D is TRBD2 (5 bases). Germline CDR1 and CDR2: DFQATT and SNEGSKA (reference sequence). The V end lost 6 bases, the J end lost 1 base, and 17 bases lay between the germline ends. CDR3 size: 15 residues. Here the CDR3 reads CSARRRGTGTDTQYF. The CDR3 DNA reads as TGCAGTGCAAGGAGGAGAGGAACGGGCACAGATACGCAGTATTTT.

The chain combines TRBV9 with TRBJ1-1; D not resolved. The CDR3 extends over 12 amino acids. Germline-derived CDR1 and CDR2 are SGDLS and YYNGEE. Trimming cost V 6 bases and J 2 bases, with 8 bases left between them. CDR3 nucleotides: TGTGCCAGCAACGCAGTCAACACTGAAGCTTTCTTT. Translated, it gives CASNAVNTEAFF.

This clonotype was seen ten or more times. The rearrangement joins TRBV3-1 to TRBJ2-3; D gene unclear. The V gene lost 2 bases and the J gene lost 2 bases, with 11 bases spanning the gap. Germline V gives CDR1 LGHDT, CDR2 YNNKEL (reference sequence). The length of the CDR3 is 15 residues. CDR3 amino acids: CASSQTLRSTDTQYF. DNA of the CDR3: TGTGCCAGCAGCCAAACACTACGGTCCACAGATACGCAGTATTTT.

The sample holds a few counts of this clonotype. The rearrangement uses TRBV6-1 and TRBJ2-5; TRBD1 aligns across 12 bases. This CDR3 region has 17 residues. The junction had 13 bases not matched to a gene; V was cut back by 7 bases and J by 4 bases. The germline gives CDR1 MNHNS, CDR2 SASEGT. CDR3 DNA sequence: TGTGCCAGCACCGGGACAGGGGGCGGTGGGGGGATAGAGACCCAGTACTTC. It is translated as CASTGTGGGGGIETQYF.

The genes are TRBV30 and TRBJ1-1; tentative D call: TRBD1 (5 bases). Germline V gene lookup returns CDR1 GTSNPN and CDR2 SVGIG (reference sequence). The germline V and J ends were trimmed by 8 bases and 1 base, with 14 bases remaining between them. This CDR3 region has 13 residues. For the CDR3, the DNA is TGTGCCGGGTCTAGGGGAGCGAACACTGAAGCTTTCTTT. This codes for CAGSRGANTEAFF.

This clonotype came up a few times. The rearrangement joins TRBV6-1 to TRBJ1-5; no clear D. This CDR3 is built from 12 residues. V lost 6 bases, J lost 6 bases, and 9 bases lay in between. Germline V lookup: CDR1 MNHNS, CDR2 SASEGT. The CDR3 protein is CASRNTAQPQHF. CDR3 nucleotides: TGTGCCAGCAGAAACACTGCTCAGCCCCAGCATTTT.

There are many counts of this clonotype. This chain uses TRBV15 with TRBJ1-1; TRBD1 might be the D (5 bases). CDR1 and CDR2 (germline): LNHNV, YYDKDF (reference sequence). The CDR3 runs to 14 residues. Trimming cost V 1 base and J 7 bases, with 13 bases left between them. The CDR3 DNA follows: TGTGCCACCAGCAGAGGGACCGACAGCTTTGAAGCTTTCTTT. This translates into CATSRGTDSFEAFF.

The gene calls are TRBV28 and TRBJ2-5; 11 positions match TRBD2. The CDR3 length is 16 residues. Germline trimming cut 5 bases from V and 2 bases from J; bases unmatched to any gene: 7. The germline V gene encodes CDR1 MDHEN and CDR2 SYDVKM. The CDR3 DNA reads TGTGCCAGCAGTCCCACTAGCGGGAGTGGTCAAGAGACCCAGTACTTC. Protein: CASSPTSGSGQETQYF. Full variable domain (missing parts from reference TRBV28 and TRBJ2-5): DVKVTQSSRYLVKRTGEKVFLECVQDMDHENMFWYRQDPGLGLRLIYFSYDVKMKEKGDIPEGYSVSREKKERFSLILESASTNQTSMYLCASSPTSGSGQETQYFGPGTRLLVL.

Ten or more counts support this clonotype. The V and J genes are TRBV6-2 or TRBV6-3 and TRBJ1-1; possible D gene TRBD1, 5 bases. The CDR3 totals 15 residues. Trimming removed 6 bases from V and 5 bases from J, with 19 bases in between. Germline V CDR1 and CDR2: MNHEY, SVGEGT. The CDR3 DNA reads as TGTGCCAGCAGCCACGATTCTCAGGGATCTACTGAAGCTTTCTTT. Its translation: CASSHDSQGSTEAFF.

This clonotype was seen more than once but under ten times. V and J are TRBV2 and TRBJ1-1; TRBD1 aligns across 8 bases. Germline V gives CDR1 SNHLY, CDR2 FYNNEI. The CDR3 is made up of 16 amino acids. With V trimmed by 3 bases and J by 0 bases, 6 bases remained unmatched. The CDR3 spells CASSDGTGGMNTEAFF. DNA of the CDR3: TGTGCCAGCAGTGACGGGACAGGAGGGATGAACACTGAAGCTTTCTTT.

This clonotype showed up many times. The gene calls are TRBV19 and TRBJ1-2, with D unresolved. The CDR3 length is 12 residues. V was trimmed by 3 bases and J by 5 bases, leaving 7 bases between them. Germline CDR1 is LNHDA and CDR2 is SQIVND (reference sequence). CDR3: CASSMTPYGYTF. As DNA, the CDR3 is TGTGCCAGTAGTATGACCCCTTATGGCTACACCTTC.

This clonotype was recorded many times. This chain links TRBV2 with TRBJ2-3; D perhaps matches TRBD1 (6 bases). The CDR3 runs to 15 residues. V lost 3 bases and J 0 bases, leaving 10 bases between the germline ends. Germline V CDR1 and CDR2: SNHLY, FYNNEI. The DNA of the CDR3 is TGTGCCAGCAGTGATGGGGACAAGAGCACAGATACGCAGTATTTT. Amino acid sequence: CASSDGDKSTDTQYF.

This clonotype was seen many times. CDR3 in amino acids: CASSGNFFTDTQYF. The CDR3 DNA reads as TGTGCCAGCAGTGGCAATTTCTTCACAGATACGCAGTATTTT. The J gene is TRBJ2-3, the V gene TRBV27; D gene unclear. Trimming cost V 5 bases and J 2 bases, with 11 bases left between them. The germline gives CDR1 MNHEY, CDR2 SMNVEV (reference sequence). The CDR3 runs to 14 residues.

The gene calls are TRBV11-2 and TRBJ1-4; TRBD1 might be the D (5 bases). The germline CDR1 and CDR2 sequences are SGHAT and FQNNGV. V lost 5 bases to trimming and J lost 1 base, with 8 bases between them. The CDR3 covers 14 residues. The CDR3 spells CASSVGVTNEKLFF. The CDR3 DNA reads as TGTGCCAGCAGCGTAGGGGTAACTAATGAAAAACTGTTTTTT.

In this sample, this clonotype turned up many times. V and J are TRBV28 and TRBJ2-5; D gene unclear. The CDR3 is 15 amino acids. Trimming left V 3 bases short and J 0 bases short, with 11 bases between. CDR1 and CDR2 from the germline V gene are MDHEN and SYDVKM. CDR3 nucleotides: TGTGCCAGCAGTTTTGAATCCAGGCACCAAGAGACCCAGTACTTC. It yields the protein CASSFESRHQETQYF.

The table lists this clonotype with a few counts. The junction and the germline gene differ at one end; a read error may be behind it. V and J are TRBV7-9 and TRBJ1-4; D remains ambiguous. The germline V gene encodes CDR1 SEHNR and CDR2 FQNEAQ (reference sequence). The CDR3 consists of 12 residues. The CDR3 nucleotides are TGTGCCGGCAGCTCAAACGGGGAAAAACTGTTTTTT. This encodes CAGSSNGEKLFF.

This chain connects TRBV9 to TRBJ1-5; weak D call: TRBD1 (6 bases). V was pared by 7 bases and J by 4 bases, with 33 bases between. The CDR3 sequence is 20 residues long. Germline values: CDR1 SGDLS, CDR2 YYNGEE. CDR3 nucleotide sequence: TGTGCCAGCGGGGGCAATCAGGGCAGCCTGCTCCAGGGCCTAAATCAGCCCCAGCATTTT. It codes for CASGGNQGSLLQGLNQPQHF.

This clonotype occurred many times. The chain uses TRBV7-2 and TRBJ1-5; D ambiguous. Germline loops: CDR1 SGHTA, CDR2 FQGNSA. V shed 3 bases and J shed 6 bases, with 9 bases lying between them. CDR3 length equals 13 residues. CDR3 sequence: CASSLRVGQPQHF. In nucleotides, the CDR3 is TGTGCCAGCAGCTTGCGGGTCGGTCAGCCCCAGCATTTT.